This T cell receptor (beta chain) came from a study of shared clonotypes between healthy human individuals. Study-level results: Rarefaction exposed incomplete sorted-subset sequencing despite large depth. Clonotypes which were not shared had lower generation probabilities than clonotypes that all four donors shared.

A remark on this clone: The antigen remains undetermined.

Everyone who donated was a Caucasian adult who lived in Nashville, Tennessee. Here immunoSEQ multiplex PCR was the method, and the copy in TCRdb shows in-frame clones only, minus some. The sample contains about 730,000 clones, 55% to 80% of which appear only once. The CDR3 has 14 residues. Germline V gives CDR1 MNHEY, CDR2 SVGAGI. V was shortened by 5 bases and J by 1 base, with 11 bases between the two germline ends. This chain links TRBV6-5 with TRBJ2-5, with D possibly being TRBD1 or TRBD2 (6 bases each). This clonotype originated in a woman in her twenties or thirties in good health. Material for sequencing was memory CD4+ T cells sorted from blood. Subset defined: CD45RA-negative fraction. The CDR3 sequence: CASSGGGFQETQYF. CDR3 nucleotide sequence: TGTGCCAGCAGTGGAGGGGGATTCCAAGAGACCCAGTACTTC.